This T cell receptor (beta chain) stems from a study of shared clonotypes between healthy human individuals. The wider study: The study drew on two women and a few men aged 18 to 49 as donors.

Germline V gene data show CDR1 as MGHRA and CDR2 as YSYEKL. The CDR3 has 15 residues. J was trimmed by 2 bases and V by 0 bases; bases with no gene match: 0. Terminally differentiated effector memory CD45RA+ cells were excluded by CCR7 positive selection of CD45RO-negative cells. Every subset had its genomic DNA shared out evenly among several immunoSEQ plates. Sorted-subset replicate PCRs used 200 ng DNA, around 27,000 T cell genomes. Repertoires were generated with immunoSEQ multiplex PCR, while TCRdb's copy carries only in-frame clones and drops some. The table lists some 2.1 million clones, over 85% of them singletons. The study's findings and limits: Compared with memory subsets, naive subsets generally had larger estimated richness.

About this clone itself: Its antigen remains unidentified. The identical CDR3 is also encoded by other nucleotide sequences in the sample.

The sequence derives from a man younger than 30 in good health. Some clones in this sample may be carry-over from other donors' samples. V and J are TRBV4-1 and TRBJ1-3; 8 nucleotides agree with TRBD1. The sequencing input was naive CD8+ T cells from PBMCs. The CDR3 nucleotides are TGCGCCAGCAGCCAAGACAGGGGGCCTGGAAACACCATATATTTT. Encoded protein: CASSQDRGPGNTIYF.